This note documents a single T cell receptor (beta chain) sequence. Antigen unknown. The data derive from a study of OX40 agonist ivuxolimab in advanced cancers. Study context: Of the patients, three showed partial responses, one with hepatocellular carcinoma and two with cutaneous melanoma.

Repertoires were generated with immunoSEQ multiplex PCR, while TCRdb's copy carries only in-frame clones and drops some. The sample has under 60,000 clones; less than 90% are singletons. Broader study findings: Expanded peripheral T-cell antigen specificity went undetermined.

V gave up 4 bases and J gave up 13 bases, with 17 bases separating them. CDR3 size: 13 residues. CDR1 and CDR2 (germline): SGHDT, YYEEEE. Sequenced here: CD4+ or CD8+ T cells sorted from blood, sampled in a trial of the OX40 agonist ivuxolimab. This receptor was taken from an adult with an advanced solid tumor such as melanoma, head and neck, liver or kidney cancer. The chain links TRBV5-6 to TRBJ1-4, with TRBD1 as a possible D gene (6 bases). The CDR3 sequence is CASSTSGDVSLFF. In DNA, the CDR3 is TGTGCCAGCAGCACTTCAGGGGATGTCTCACTGTTTTTT.